These 32 T cell receptor beta chains were all obtained from the same sample, sequenced in a study of T-cell reconstitution after alpha-beta-depleted transplantation in children. For TCRbeta, the library was prepared with unique molecular identifiers. A single record per CDR3 protein comes from TCRdb applying MiXCR to the PCR reads. The sample includes hundreds of thousands of distinct CDR3 sequences, about 16% of them seen just once. The sequences come from PBMCs, mostly from graft donor cells, collected 360 days after TCRalphabeta/CD19-depleted stem cell transplant. The receptors derive from a male patient between 2 and 15 years old who had a stem cell transplant for acute lymphoblastic leukemia, so the T cells may come from the graft donor.

This chain joins TRBV5-1 and TRBJ2-7, with D perhaps given as TRBD1 or TRBD2 (5 bases each). The CDR3 runs to 14 residues. Trimming removed 5 bases at V and 4 bases at J, with 16 bases between. Looked up from germline, CDR1 is SGHRS and CDR2 is YFSETQ. The CDR3 coding sequence is TGCGCCAGCAGAAGGGGCTCCGGGGATTACGAGCAGTACTTC. It is translated as CASRRGSGDYEQYF.

This clonotype was counted a single time. The gene calls are TRBV4-2 and TRBJ1-3; maybe TRBD1 (5 bases). The V gene lost 10 bases and the J gene lost 0 bases, with 19 bases spanning the gap. Germline V lookup: CDR1 LGHNA, CDR2 YNFKEQ. The CDR3 is 16 amino acids. The CDR3 sequence is CAMGRGFPSSGNTIYF. The CDR3 nucleotides read TGTGCCATGGGCCGGGGGTTCCCCTCCTCTGGAAACACCATATATTTT.

There are a few counts of this clonotype. The V gene is TRBV4-1, the J gene TRBJ2-7; tentatively, D is TRBD1 (5 bases). Looked up from germline, CDR1 is MGHRA and CDR2 is YSYEKL. The CDR3 loop spans 13 amino acids. V was shortened by 0 bases and J by 5 bases, with 8 bases between the two germline ends. CDR3 DNA sequence: TGCGCCAGCAGCCAAGAAGGGGCTGACGAGCAGTACTTC. It translates to CASSQEGADEQYF.

The V and J genes are TRBV27 and TRBJ2-3; weak D call: TRBD1 (5 bases). Per the germline V gene, CDR1 is MNHEY and CDR2 is SMNVEV (reference sequence). The length of the CDR3 is 13 residues. V lost 7 bases and J lost 6, with 14 bases in between. The CDR3 is CASKSQGVDTQYF. The CDR3 coding sequence is TGTGCCAGCAAGAGCCAGGGCGTGGATACGCAGTATTTT.

This clonotype appeared a few times. The chain recombines TRBV4-3 with TRBJ2-1; D is ambiguous. The CDR3 spans 13 residues. V lost 4 bases, J lost 3 bases, and 7 bases lay in between. Germline V gene lookup returns CDR1 LGHNA and CDR2 YSLEER. The CDR3 nucleotides are TGCGCCAGCAGCCTGAACTTCTACAATGAGCAGTTCTTC. The encoded protein is CASSLNFYNEQFF.

The rearrangement uses TRBV3-1 and TRBJ1-3, with D tentatively TRBD1 (5 bases). This CDR3 region has 14 residues. Trimming took 8 bases from V and 4 from J, leaving 15 bases between them. CDR1 and CDR2 from the germline V gene are LGHDT and YNNKEL (reference sequence). CDR3 in amino acids: CASSPGPRGNTIYF. CDR3 nucleotides: TGTGCCAGCTCACCAGGGCCCCGGGGAAACACCATATATTTT.

The chain has TRBV7-3 and TRBJ2-3; 8 bases agree with TRBD1. The V gene's germline CDR1 is SGHTA and CDR2 FQGTGA. After removal of 4 bases from V and 1 base from J, the junction contained 4 bases not matched to a gene. The CDR3 has 15 amino acids. The CDR3 loop reads CASSSGQVGTDTQYF. Written as DNA, the CDR3 is TGTGCCAGCAGCTCGGGACAGGTCGGCACAGATACGCAGTATTTT. Using reference TRBV7-3 and TRBJ2-3 for the parts outside the CDR3, the full variable domain is GAGVSQTPSNKVTEKGKYVELRCDPISGHTALYWYRQSLGQGPEFLIYFQGTGAADDSGLPNDRFFAVRPEGSVSTLKIQRTERGDSAVYLCASSSGQVGTDTQYFGPGTRLTVL.

The chain is built from TRBV18 and TRBJ2-7, with unresolved D. The germline CDR1 and CDR2 sequences are KGHSH and LQKENI. The CDR3 covers 14 residues. Trimming removed 2 bases at V and 3 bases at J, with 11 bases between. CDR3 residues: CASSPATLNYEQYF. Written as DNA, the CDR3 is TGTGCCAGCTCACCAGCGACCTTAAACTACGAGCAGTACTTC.

This clonotype was seen many times. The rearrangement joins TRBV27 to TRBJ2-7; 10 positions match TRBD2. The CDR3 runs 14 residues. Germline lookup yields CDR1 MNHEY and CDR2 SMNVEV (reference sequence). The V and J ends lost 4 bases and 7 bases, in that order; junction bases with no gene match: 7. This chain's CDR3 is CASSWASGSGEQYF. The CDR3 bases are TGTGCCAGCAGTTGGGCTAGCGGGAGTGGGGAGCAGTACTTC.

This clonotype was observed many times. V is TRBV4-3 and J is TRBJ1-1; 8 bases agree with TRBD1. Germline-derived CDR1 and CDR2 are LGHNA and YSLEER. With V trimmed by 3 bases and J by 11 bases, 5 bases remained unmatched. The CDR3 totals 12 residues. CDR3 loop: CASSQDRVSAFF. In DNA, the CDR3 is TGCGCCAGCAGCCAGGACAGGGTAAGCGCTTTCTTT.

This rearrangement joins TRBV5-4 to TRBJ1-1; weak D call: TRBD1 (5 bases). This CDR3 is 12 amino acids long. Trimming cost V 4 bases and J 10 bases, with 14 bases left between them. Germline V CDR1 and CDR2: SGHNT, YYREEE (reference sequence). The chain's CDR3 is CASSTDSGGAFF. The CDR3 DNA is TGTGCCAGCAGCACTGACAGCGGGGGAGCTTTCTTT.

The chain has TRBV18 and TRBJ2-3; TRBD1 is a possible D gene (5 bases). This CDR3 spans 15 amino acids. Germline CDR1 reads KGHSH; CDR2 reads LQKENI. Trimming left V 4 bases short and J 4 bases short, with 15 bases between. The CDR3 bases are TGTGCCAGCTCACGGAACGCACAGGCGGCAGATACGCAGTATTTT. This translates into CASSRNAQAADTQYF. Together with reference TRBV18 and TRBJ2-3, the CDR3 gives the full variable domain: NAGVMQNPRHLVRRRGQEARLRCSPMKGHSHVYWYRQLPEEGLKFMVYLQKENIIDESGMPKERFSAEFPKEGPSILRIQQVVRGDSAAYFCASSRNAQAADTQYFGPGTRLTVL.

This clonotype was counted only a few times. This chain joins TRBV7-2 and TRBJ2-2, with D perhaps TRBD1 (6 bases). V shed 1 base and J shed 6 bases, with 12 bases lying between them. The CDR3 is made up of 15 amino acids. Germline V gives CDR1 SGHTA, CDR2 FQGNSA. CDR3 sequence (DNA): TGTGCCAGCAGCTTAGACCTACAGGGTTCCGGGGAGCTGTTTTTT. It translates to CASSLDLQGSGELFF.

There are many counts of this clonotype. The chain employs TRBV12-3 or TRBV12-4 and TRBJ2-5, with 11 bases that match TRBD2. The V and J ends lost 3 bases and 7 bases, in that order; junction bases with no gene match: 10. The CDR3 sequence is 16 residues long. CDR3 in amino acids: CASSFLTSGTLGTQYF. CDR3 DNA sequence: TGTGCCAGCAGTTTCTTGACTAGCGGGACCCTGGGGACCCAGTACTTC.

This clonotype has a count of ten or more. The rearrangement links TRBV12-3 or TRBV12-4 to TRBJ2-1, with D perhaps TRBD1 or TRBD2 (5 bases each). This CDR3 contains 14 residues. The V and J ends lost 8 bases and 5 bases respectively, with 16 bases between them. CDR3 in DNA: TGTGCCAGCCGAACCTCCGGGACCAACAATGAGCAGTTCTTC. Its protein product is CASRTSGTNNEQFF.

The V and J genes are TRBV12-3 or TRBV12-4 and TRBJ2-7; the D call may be TRBD1 or TRBD2 (7 bases each). The CDR3 extends over 14 amino acids. Trimming cost V 7 bases and J 3 bases, with 16 bases left between them. CDR3 residues: CASTPGGAGYEQYF. The CDR3 nucleotides are TGTGCCAGCACCCCAGGGGGGGCGGGCTACGAGCAGTACTTC.

V gene TRBV20-1 combines with J gene TRBJ2-3, with TRBD2 matching 15 bases. The CDR3 covers 14 residues. V trimming: 5 bases; J trimming: 6 bases; junction bases outside the gene matches: 3. Germline V gives CDR1 DFQATT, CDR2 SNEGSKA (reference sequence). Written as DNA, the CDR3 is TGCAGTGCTGGACTAGCGGGAGGGCCCGATACGCAGTATTTT. Amino acid sequence: CSAGLAGGPDTQYF.

This clonotype was detected ten times or more. The chain has TRBV12-3 or TRBV12-4 and TRBJ2-7; D gene unclear. Trimming shortened V by 3 bases and J by 3 bases, and 6 bases separated the two germline ends. This CDR3 is 12 amino acids long. The CDR3 DNA sequence: TGTGCCAGCAGTTTGGTACTCTACGAGCAGTACTTC. Its protein is CASSLVLYEQYF.

The chain recombines TRBV6-5 with TRBJ1-6; perhaps TRBD1 as D (5 bases). The CDR3 contains 15 residues. The ends were cut back, 0 bases at V and 9 bases at J, with 12 bases in the middle. Germline CDR1 is MNHEY and CDR2 is SVGAGI. The CDR3, as DNA: TGTGCCAGCAGTTACTCAACAGGAGGGACTTCACCCCTCCACTTT. Translation gives CASSYSTGGTSPLHF.

V gene TRBV27 combines with J gene TRBJ2-7; D tentatively reads TRBD1 or TRBD2 (6 bases each). CDR3 length equals 13 residues. Germline loops: CDR1 MNHEY, CDR2 SMNVEV (reference sequence). V was clipped by 4 bases and J by 1 base, with 8 bases between them. CDR3 DNA: TGTGCCAGCAGTTGGAGGGGGTCCTACGAGCAGTACTTC. It translates to CASSWRGSYEQYF.

The V call is TRBV12-3 or TRBV12-4, the J call TRBJ2-1; 7 bases are shared with TRBD1. J gave up 2 bases and V 6 bases, and 7 bases lay outside the gene matches. CDR3 size: 15 residues. The DNA for the CDR3 is TGTGCCAGCAGCCGGGACAGCGAGACCTACAATGAGCAGTTCTTC. Its translation: CASSRDSETYNEQFF.

This clonotype was seen only a few times. The CDR3 nucleotides are TGTGCCAGCAGTTTAAGCGGGAGGATCCACGAGCAGTACTTC. This gives the protein CASSLSGRIHEQYF. The chain combines TRBV2 with TRBJ2-7, with TRBD2 identical over 9 bases. This CDR3 is 14 amino acids long. The V gene's germline CDR1 is SNHLY and CDR2 FYNNEI. V lost 5 bases to trimming and J lost 5 bases; unmatched junction nucleotides: 7.

V usage is TRBV9 and J usage is TRBJ2-7; D gene ambiguous. This CDR3 is built from 13 residues. CDR1 is SGDLS and CDR2 is YYNGEE in the germline V gene. V was pared by 0 bases and J by 4 bases, with 8 bases between. The CDR3 sequence: CASSVEDRYEQYF. The CDR3 coding sequence is TGTGCCAGCAGCGTAGAGGACCGTTACGAGCAGTACTTC.

The genes are TRBV4-3 and TRBJ1-2; possibly TRBD1 for D (6 bases). The V end lost 0 bases, the J end lost 4 bases, and 21 bases lay between the germline ends. Germline V CDR1 and CDR2: LGHNA, YSLEER. CDR3 size: 18 residues. This CDR3 reads CASSQESHRALTIYGYTF. The CDR3 region has the DNA TGCGCCAGCAGCCAAGAGTCGCACAGGGCCTTGACGATCTATGGCTACACCTTC.

The rearrangement joins TRBV6-2 or TRBV6-3 to TRBJ2-3; 10 nucleotides agree with TRBD2. Germline V gene data show CDR1 as MNHEY and CDR2 as SVGEGT. The CDR3 has 16 residues. Trimming removed 8 bases from V and 6 bases from J; junction bases left unmatched: 14. CDR3 amino acids: CASASRTPSGSDTQYF. CDR3 coding DNA: TGTGCCAGCGCGTCACGGACCCCTAGCGGGAGTGATACGCAGTATTTT.

The chain uses TRBV5-8 and TRBJ2-4; weak D call: TRBD2 (5 bases). Trimming left V 9 bases short and J 0 bases short, with 13 bases between. The CDR3 length is 14 residues. Germline V gene data show CDR1 as SGHTS and CDR2 as YDEGEE. The CDR3: CATPPGVAKNIQYF. CDR3 nucleotides: TGTGCCACCCCACCCGGGGTAGCCAAAAACATTCAGTACTTC.

At least ten counts were recorded for this clonotype. The chain employs TRBV20-1 and TRBJ2-5, with 7 nucleotides matching TRBD2. The CDR3 is made up of 17 amino acids. V lost 0 bases to trimming and J lost 3 bases; unmatched junction nucleotides: 13. Germline V gene sequence: CDR1 DFQATT, CDR2 SNEGSKA (reference sequence). CDR3 DNA sequence: TGCAGTGCTAGAGATTGGGGAGGCGGGAGTTTAGAAGAGACCCAGTACTTC. Translation: CSARDWGGGSLEETQYF.

The chain recombines TRBV28 with TRBJ2-3, with D possibly being TRBD2 (6 bases). CDR1 and CDR2 from the germline V gene are MDHEN and SYDVKM. The CDR3 runs 17 residues. V gave up 5 bases and J gave up 2 bases, with 20 bases separating them. CDR3 protein: CASSQPQWAGPTDTQYF. The CDR3 bases are TGTGCCAGCAGTCAACCCCAGTGGGCGGGGCCCACAGATACGCAGTATTTT.

This clonotype occurred once. The chain links TRBV21-1 to TRBJ2-5; the table's D call TRBD1 went unverified against the DNA. TRBV21-1 is shown as a pseudogene. This CDR3 comprises 14 residues. In DNA form, the CDR3 reads TGTGCCAGCAGAACAGGGGAATTCCAAGAGACCCAGTACTTC. Encoded protein: CASRTGEFQETQYF.

This chain joins TRBV9 and TRBJ2-1; D unclear. This CDR3 is 15 amino acids long. CDR1 is SGDLS, CDR2 YYNGEE, per germline. Trimming took off 0 bases at V and 5 bases at J, with 12 bases between the two ends. CDR3 nucleotide sequence: TGTGCCAGCAGCGTAGTACCTGGTGAACACAATGAGCAGTTCTTC. This sequence encodes CASSVVPGEHNEQFF.

V usage is TRBV7-9 and J usage is TRBJ2-2; 11 nucleotides match TRBD1. V trimming: 2 bases; J trimming: 6 bases; junction bases outside the gene matches: 5. The CDR3 length is 16 residues. Germline V CDR1 and CDR2: SEHNR, FQNEAQ (reference sequence). In nucleotides, the CDR3 is TGTGCCAGCAGCTTAAGGACAGGGGGCCGGCCCGGGGAGCTGTTTTTT. Translated: CASSLRTGGRPGELFF.

The V and J genes are TRBV5-5 and TRBJ2-5, with TRBD1 identical over 8 bases. With V trimmed by 4 bases and J by 11 bases, 7 bases remained unmatched. This CDR3 region has 12 residues. CDR1 and CDR2 (germline): SGHKS, YYEKEE (reference sequence). CDR3 region: CASSNTGGKQYF. The CDR3, as DNA: TGTGCCAGCAGCAACACAGGGGGGAAACAGTACTTC.